The present T cell receptor (beta chain) was sequenced within a study of beta chain features in type 1 diabetes. Study background: Sorted cells examined across all samples numbered 95 million to 120 million. Study-level findings and limits: A moderate, significant TCRB CDR3 shortening appeared in type 1 diabetes across four CD4+ subsets.

A word on this clone: Its antigen is currently unknown.

Via CD45RO/CCR7/CD25/CD127/CD95/CD27, cells of the CD4+ naive, central memory, regulatory and stem cell-like memory subsets were sorted. TCRB transcripts that were expressed got sequenced, as all of the isolated RNA had been reverse transcribed. Clones were sequenced by immunoSEQ multiplex PCR, and TCRdb holds only the in-frame ones, with some missing. The sample lists some 130,000 clones, roughly 10% occurring once. V lost 1 base and J lost 8; bases outside the gene matches: 2. Germline CDR1 reads SGHTA; CDR2 reads FQGNSA. This CDR3 comprises 13 residues. The source material was central memory CD4+ T cells from blood. This clonotype was sampled from a man aged 30-40 years with type 1 diabetes. J is TRBJ2-1 and V is TRBV7-2; 7 bases map to TRBD2. CDR3 DNA sequence: TGTGCCAGCAGCTTAGGACTAGCCGATGAGCAGTTCTTC. Its translation is CASSLGLADEQFF.